This T cell receptor (beta chain) was recovered during a study of cytotoxic CD8 clonotypes in ibrutinib-treated CLL (dated by TCRdb to the early 2020s). Context from the whole study: The cohort had over ten relapsed/refractory and around 14 treatment-naive patients; 17 were IGHV unmutated. Partial responses were observed in about 24 patients and complete responses in 2; after a median follow-up of 68 months, remission was maintained in approximately 15 patients and progression was observed in about twelve. The response samples were drawn at a median of approximately twelve months into treatment, with a range of roughly 6 to 40 months. On average, each sample had 255,043 productive templates and around 100,000 productive rearrangements. Of the 70 to 90 people in the trial, some 28 had longitudinal samples available. Cryopreserved peripheral blood mononuclear cells were obtained before treatment, at response, and at either sustained remission or disease progression. Every remission and progressive disease sample was obtained while ibrutinib was still being received by the patients. Overall study results and their limits: At ibrutinib response clonality went up, during sustained remission it held steady, and at progression it dropped back toward baseline. Sustained-remission and progressing patients did not have matched sampling times, and lymph node repertoires were not examined. Baseline clonality exceeded that of age-matched healthy donors and correlated strongly with circulating CD8+ T-cell counts. Public clonotypes were rare and either shrank or stayed stable during treatment, and the rise in clonality at ibrutinib response reflected expansion of private clonotypes.

The goal of deep resolution MiSeq sequencing was a depth between 1 in 1 million and 1 in 200,000 T cells, and coverage averaged 10x per clonotype. The immunoSEQ hsTCRB Kit was used to generate the TCR beta libraries. As for the original processing: The data were analyzed with ImmunoSEQ Analyzer and ImmunoSEQ Data Assistant, and V, D and J gene assignments followed IMGT definitions. Clonality, which ranges from 0 to 1, was calculated by subtracting the normalized Shannon entropy of productive rearrangement frequencies from one. Only overrepresented clonotypes making up at least 0.05% of each patient's repertoire were included in the public clonotype analysis. Roughly 12 age-matched healthy donor repertoires from immuneACCESS were used as controls for clonality. Not all clones reach the TCRdb copy of this immuneACCESS table, which keeps in-frame sequences only. Checked studies attribute under half of the gap to unresolved V genes and leave the rest unexplained. V and J calls and clone size are as listed in that table; D and trimming were resolved from the DNA. The sample table records about 140,000 clones; around 77% of these occur just once. Around a quarter of the sample goes to the ten largest clones.

About this clone: No cognate antigen has been identified for it. It has no much larger one-base neighbor in the sample; base qualities were not kept.

The sample's time point label, in plain terms: more than 10 months on ibrutinib. About 2 micrograms of genomic DNA were extracted from cryopreserved PBMCs for TCR beta library preparation. Longitudinal blood samples from CLL patients on ibrutinib monotherapy were analyzed using high-throughput TCR beta sequencing. Patients were enrolled in a phase 2 open-label single-center ibrutinib monotherapy trial. The source was PBMCs, collected after 12 months of ibrutinib treatment. The receptor was isolated from a human donor with chronic lymphocytic leukemia.

The CDR3 region reads CASSDLAGALEEQFF. The DNA sequence is as follows: TGTGCCAGCAGCGACCTAGCGGGAGCCCTCGAGGAGCAGTTCTTC. This chain is built from TRBV7-9 and TRBJ2-1; 10 nucleotides in the junction match TRBD2. CDR1 and CDR2 are read off the germline V gene (reference sequence) as SEHNR and FQNEAQ. From cysteine to phenylalanine, the CDR3 is 15 amino acids long. Only the CDR3 part of the read is kept: 45 bases, read in frame from the first base. Trimming removed 5 bases from V and 10 bases from J; the gene matches leave 11 bases unexplained.